This entry features one T cell receptor beta chain sequence. The data derive from a study of blood T cell repertoires in COVID-19. Study at large: Sites in the United States, Italy and Spain provided acute and convalescent COVID-19 samples.

This CDR3 has 14 amino acids. V lost 2 bases, J lost 2 bases, and 4 bases stayed unmatched. CDR1 GTSNPN and CDR2 SVGIG come from the germline V gene (reference sequence). This table comes from immunoSEQ multiplex PCR, and its TCRdb copy is limited to in-frame clones, with some not included. The data contain tens of thousands of clones, more than 80% of them singletons. Material: peripheral blood. This sequence was found in a man older than 75 with COVID-19, enrolled during active disease. This chain uses TRBV30 with TRBJ1-2, with TRBD1 identical over 8 bases. For the CDR3, the DNA is TGTGCCTGGAGTCGCCGGACAGGGAACTATGGCTACACCTTC. As protein: CAWSRRTGNYGYTF.